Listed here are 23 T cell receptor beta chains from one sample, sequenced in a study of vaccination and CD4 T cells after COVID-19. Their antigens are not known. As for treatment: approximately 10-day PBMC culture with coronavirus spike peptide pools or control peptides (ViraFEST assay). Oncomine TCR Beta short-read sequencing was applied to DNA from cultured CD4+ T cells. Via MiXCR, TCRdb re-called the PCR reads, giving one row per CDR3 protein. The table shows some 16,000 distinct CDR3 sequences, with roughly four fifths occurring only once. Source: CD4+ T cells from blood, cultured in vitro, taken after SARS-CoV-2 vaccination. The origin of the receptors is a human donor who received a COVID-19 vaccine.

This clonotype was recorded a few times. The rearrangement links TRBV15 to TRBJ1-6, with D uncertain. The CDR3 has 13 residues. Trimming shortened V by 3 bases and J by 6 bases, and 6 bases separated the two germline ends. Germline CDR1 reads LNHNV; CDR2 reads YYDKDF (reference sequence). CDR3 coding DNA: TGTGCCACCAGCAGGGAGGGTAATTCACCCCTCCACTTT. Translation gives CATSREGNSPLHF.

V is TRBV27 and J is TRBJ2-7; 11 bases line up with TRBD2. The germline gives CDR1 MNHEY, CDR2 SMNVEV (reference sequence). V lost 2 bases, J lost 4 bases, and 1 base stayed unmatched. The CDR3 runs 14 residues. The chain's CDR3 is CASSLTSGGYEQYF. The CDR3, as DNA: TGTGCCAGCAGTTTAACTAGCGGGGGATACGAGCAGTACTTC.

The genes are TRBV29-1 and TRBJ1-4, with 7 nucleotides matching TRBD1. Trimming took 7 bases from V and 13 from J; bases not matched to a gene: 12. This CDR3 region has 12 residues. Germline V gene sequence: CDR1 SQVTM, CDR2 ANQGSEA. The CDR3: CSAGDTAGGLFF. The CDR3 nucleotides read TGCAGCGCCGGGGACACTGCAGGGGGACTGTTTTTT.

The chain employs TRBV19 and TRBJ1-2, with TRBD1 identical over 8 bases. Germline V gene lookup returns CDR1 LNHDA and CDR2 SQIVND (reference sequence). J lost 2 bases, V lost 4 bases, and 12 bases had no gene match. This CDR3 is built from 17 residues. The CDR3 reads CASSKSHRQGINYGYTF. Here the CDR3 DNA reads TGTGCCAGTAGTAAGAGCCATCGACAGGGGATCAACTATGGCTACACCTTC.

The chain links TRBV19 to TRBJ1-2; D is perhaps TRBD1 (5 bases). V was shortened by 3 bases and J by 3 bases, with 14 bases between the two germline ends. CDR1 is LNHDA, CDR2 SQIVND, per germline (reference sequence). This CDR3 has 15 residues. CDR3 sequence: CASSIRDGGYYGYTF. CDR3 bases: TGTGCCAGTAGTATCCGGGACGGGGGATACTATGGCTACACCTTC.

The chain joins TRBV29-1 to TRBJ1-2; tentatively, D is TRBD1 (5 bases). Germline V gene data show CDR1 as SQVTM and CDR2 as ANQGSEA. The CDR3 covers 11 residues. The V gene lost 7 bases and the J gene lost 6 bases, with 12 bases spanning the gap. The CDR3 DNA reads TGCAGCGACGGGGGTTGGAATGGCTACACCTTC. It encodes CSDGGWNGYTF.

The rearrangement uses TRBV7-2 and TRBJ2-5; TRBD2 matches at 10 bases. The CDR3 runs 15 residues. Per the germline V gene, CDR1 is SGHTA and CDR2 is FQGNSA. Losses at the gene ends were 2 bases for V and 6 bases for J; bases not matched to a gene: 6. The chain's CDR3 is CASSLQASGGQTQYF. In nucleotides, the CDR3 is TGTGCCAGCAGCTTACAGGCTAGCGGGGGTCAGACCCAGTACTTC.

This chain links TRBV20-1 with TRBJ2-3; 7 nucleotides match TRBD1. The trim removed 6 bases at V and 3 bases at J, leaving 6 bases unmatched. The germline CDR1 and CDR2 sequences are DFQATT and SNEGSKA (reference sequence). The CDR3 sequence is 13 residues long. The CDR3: CSAGKGATDTQYF. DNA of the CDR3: TGCAGTGCAGGGAAGGGGGCAACAGATACGCAGTATTTT.

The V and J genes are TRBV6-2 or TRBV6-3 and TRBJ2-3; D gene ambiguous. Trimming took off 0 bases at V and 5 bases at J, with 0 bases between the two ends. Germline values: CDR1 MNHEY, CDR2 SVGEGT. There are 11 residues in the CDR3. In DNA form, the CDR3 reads TGTGCCAGCAGTTACTCAGATACGCAGTATTTT. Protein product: CASSYSDTQYF.

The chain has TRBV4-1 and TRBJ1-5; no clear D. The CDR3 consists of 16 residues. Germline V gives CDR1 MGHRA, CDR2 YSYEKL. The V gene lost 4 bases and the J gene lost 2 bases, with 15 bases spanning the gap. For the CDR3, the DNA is TGCGCCAGCAGCCGAGTCGACCGGGGTGGCAATCAGCCCCAGCATTTT. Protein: CASSRVDRGGNQPQHF.

CDR3 in DNA: TGTGCCACCAGCAGAGTAAGGGACCAGCCCCAGCATTTT. Translation: CATSRVRDQPQHF. The chain uses TRBV15 and TRBJ1-5; D perhaps matches TRBD1 (5 bases). V lost 1 base to trimming and J lost 7 bases, with 8 bases between them. CDR1 and CDR2 (germline): LNHNV, YYDKDF (reference sequence). The CDR3 runs 13 residues.

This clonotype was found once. The CDR3 is CSATSRTGNSPLHF. DNA of the CDR3: TGCAGTGCTACCTCTCGGACAGGGAATTCACCCCTCCACTTT. J is TRBJ1-6 and V is TRBV20-1; 8 nucleotides match TRBD1. The CDR3 is 14 amino acids. After removal of 4 bases from V and 7 bases from J, the junction contained 6 bases not matched to a gene. Germline loops: CDR1 DFQATT, CDR2 SNEGSKA (reference sequence).

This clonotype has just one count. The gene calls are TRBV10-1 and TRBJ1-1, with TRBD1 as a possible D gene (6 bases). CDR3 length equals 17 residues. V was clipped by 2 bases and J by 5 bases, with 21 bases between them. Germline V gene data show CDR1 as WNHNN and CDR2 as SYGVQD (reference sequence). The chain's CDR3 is CASSEGKFGGRGTEAFF. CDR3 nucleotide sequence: TGCGCCAGCAGTGAGGGTAAATTCGGGGGGCGCGGTACTGAAGCTTTCTTT.

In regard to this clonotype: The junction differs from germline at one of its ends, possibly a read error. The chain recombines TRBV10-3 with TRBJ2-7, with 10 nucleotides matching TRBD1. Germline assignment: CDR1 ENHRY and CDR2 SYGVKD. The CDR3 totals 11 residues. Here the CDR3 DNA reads TGTGCCACCTCCCGGGACAGGGGCGTGCACTTC. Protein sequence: CATSRDRGVHF.

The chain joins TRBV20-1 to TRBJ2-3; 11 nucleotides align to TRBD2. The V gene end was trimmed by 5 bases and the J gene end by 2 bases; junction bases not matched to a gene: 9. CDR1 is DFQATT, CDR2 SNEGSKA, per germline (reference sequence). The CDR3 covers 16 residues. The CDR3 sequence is CSAVLAGGILTDTQYF. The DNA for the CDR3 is TGCAGTGCTGTTTTAGCGGGGGGGATCCTCACAGATACGCAGTATTTT.

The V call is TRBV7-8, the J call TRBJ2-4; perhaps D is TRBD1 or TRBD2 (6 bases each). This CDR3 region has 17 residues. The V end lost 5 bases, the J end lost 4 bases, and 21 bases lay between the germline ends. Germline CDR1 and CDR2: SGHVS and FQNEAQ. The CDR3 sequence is CASSGGRAGIEKNIQYF. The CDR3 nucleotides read TGTGCCAGCAGCGGGGGGCGAGCCGGAATAGAGAAAAACATTCAGTACTTC.

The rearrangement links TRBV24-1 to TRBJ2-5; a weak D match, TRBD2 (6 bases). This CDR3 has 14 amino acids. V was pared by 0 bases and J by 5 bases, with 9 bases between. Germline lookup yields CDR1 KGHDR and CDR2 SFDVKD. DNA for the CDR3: TGTGCCACCAGTGATTTGGGCACTAGCGAGACCCAGTACTTC. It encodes CATSDLGTSETQYF.

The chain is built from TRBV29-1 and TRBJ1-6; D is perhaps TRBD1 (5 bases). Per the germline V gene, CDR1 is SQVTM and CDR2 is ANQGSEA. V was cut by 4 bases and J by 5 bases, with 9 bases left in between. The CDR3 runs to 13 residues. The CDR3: CSVGAGNNSPLHF. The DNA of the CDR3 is TGCAGCGTTGGGGCAGGGAATAATTCACCCCTCCACTTT.

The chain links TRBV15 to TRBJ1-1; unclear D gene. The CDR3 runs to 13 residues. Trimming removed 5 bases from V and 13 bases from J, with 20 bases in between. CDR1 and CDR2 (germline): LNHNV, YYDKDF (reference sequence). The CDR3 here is CATSGRTTDVGFF. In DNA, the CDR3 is TGTGCCACCAGCGGTAGAACAACGGACGTGGGTTTCTTT.

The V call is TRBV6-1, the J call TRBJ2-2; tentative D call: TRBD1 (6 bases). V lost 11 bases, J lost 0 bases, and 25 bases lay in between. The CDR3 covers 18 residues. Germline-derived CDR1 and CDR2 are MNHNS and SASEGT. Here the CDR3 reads CARSSAGRGSTNTGELFF. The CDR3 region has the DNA TGTGCCCGTAGCAGCGCAGGCAGGGGATCGACGAACACCGGGGAGCTGTTTTTT.

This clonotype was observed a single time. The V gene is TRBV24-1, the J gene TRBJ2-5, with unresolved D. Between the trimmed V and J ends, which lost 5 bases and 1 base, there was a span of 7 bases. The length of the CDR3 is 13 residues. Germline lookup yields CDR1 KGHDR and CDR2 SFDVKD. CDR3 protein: CATSGTIQETQYF. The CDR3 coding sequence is TGTGCCACCAGTGGGACCATCCAAGAGACCCAGTACTTC.

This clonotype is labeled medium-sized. The CDR3 DNA reads TGCAGTGCTGTACAGGGTATGAGAAACATTCAGTACTTC. Translating gives CSAVQGMRNIQYF. The chain links TRBV20-1 to TRBJ2-4, with a tentative D call TRBD1 (6 bases). Germline assignment: CDR1 DFQATT and CDR2 SNEGSKA (reference sequence). The CDR3 is 13 residues long. The V end lost 5 bases, the J end lost 6 bases, and 14 bases lay between the germline ends.

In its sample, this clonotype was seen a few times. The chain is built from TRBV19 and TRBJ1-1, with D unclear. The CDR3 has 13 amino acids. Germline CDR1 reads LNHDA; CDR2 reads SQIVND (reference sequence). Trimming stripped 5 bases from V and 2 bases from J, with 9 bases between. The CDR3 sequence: CASSGITNTEAFF. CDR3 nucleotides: TGTGCCAGTAGTGGGATCACCAACACTGAAGCTTTCTTT.